The rows below give T cell receptor beta chains drawn from one sample of a study of PD-1 blockade in mismatch repair-deficient tumors. The assay was immunoSEQ multiplex PCR, and TCRdb's table has in-frame clones only and misses some. This sample yields around 15,000 clones, of which more than 65% are seen a single time; around 3.3% belongs to the top ten. Sequenced here: PBMCs, sampled 4 weeks after starting pembrolizumab. All receptors derive from an adult with mismatch repair-deficient cancer. Both conserved end residues are part of each CDR3. A D gene is named only where the DNA matches it firmly. Some rows mark clone size as missing; the rest say once, few, many or name a class of expanded clone.

j_call,clone_size,d_call,v_call,cdr3_aa,cdr3_nt
TRBJ1-1,-,-,TRBV19,CASSPRRRTEAFF,TGTGCCAGTAGTCCCAGGAGGCGGACTGAAGCTTTCTTT
TRBJ1-5,-,-,TRBV27,CASSPGSGSNQPQHF,TGTGCCAGCAGTCCAGGGTCAGGTAGCAATCAGCCCCAGCATTTT
TRBJ2-5,-,TRBD1,TRBV28,CASIIPPGQETQYF,TGTGCCAGCATAATACCACCGGGACAGGAGACCCAGTACTTC
TRBJ2-7,-,-,TRBV5-1,CASSSPGPGGYEQYF,TGCGCCAGCAGCTCCCCGGGTCCCGGTGGCTACGAGCAGTACTTC
TRBJ2-2,-,TRBD1,TRBV10-3,CAIKGETGDTGELFF,TGTGCCATCAAAGGGGAGACAGGGGACACCGGGGAGCTGTTTTTT
TRBJ1-4,-,TRBD1,TRBV25-1,CASSGLGGEDEKLFF,TGTGCCAGCAGTGGTCTAGGGGGCGAAGATGAAAAACTGTTTTTT
TRBJ2-7,-,TRBD1,TRBV5-1,CASSIRTGGDYEQYF,TGCGCCAGCAGCATCCGGACAGGGGGGGACTACGAGCAGTACTTC
TRBJ2-6,-,TRBD2,TRBV2,CASRATGGSGANVLTF,TGTGCCAGCAGGGCAACCGGGGGGTCCGGGGCCAACGTCCTGACTTTC
TRBJ1-1,-,-,TRBV19,CASSIWALNTEAFF,TGTGCCAGTAGTATTTGGGCTTTGAACACTGAAGCTTTCTTT
TRBJ2-2,-,TRBD1,TRBV29-1,CSAGPVGQGLGGELFF,TGCAGCGCCGGCCCCGTTGGACAGGGGCTTGGCGGGGAGCTGTTTTTT
TRBJ1-1,-,-,TRBV7-9,CASSSDRNTEAFF,TGTGCCAGCAGTTCCGACAGGAACACTGAAGCTTTCTTT
TRBJ2-7,-,TRBD2,TRBV2,CASSREGRVSEQYF,TGTGCCAGCAGCAGGGAGGGCAGAGTCTCCGAGCAGTACTTC
TRBJ1-1,-,TRBD1,TRBV23-1,CASSQTTDRADTEAFF,TGCGCCAGCAGTCAAACCACGGACAGGGCGGACACTGAAGCTTTCTTT
TRBJ2-7,-,-,TRBV7-6,CASRTGDSPYEQYF,TGTGCCAGCAGAACGGGGGACTCCCCCTACGAGCAGTACTTC
TRBJ2-5,-,TRBD2,TRBV6-6,CASSWGLAGKSIQYF,TGTGCCAGCAGTTGGGGACTAGCGGGAAAGTCCATCCAGTACTTC
TRBJ2-1,-,TRBD1,TRBV7-3,CASSLDRGNWNEQFF,TGTGCCAGCAGCTTAGACAGGGGGAATTGGAACGAGCAGTTCTTC
TRBJ1-6,-,-,TRBV7-3,CASSLVSGNSPLHF,TGTGCCAGCAGCTTAGTCTCAGGGAATTCACCCCTCCACTTT
TRBJ1-2,once,-,TRBV5-1,CASSLEGTPSYGYTF,TGCGCCAGCAGCTTGGAGGGGACACCGAGCTATGGCTACACCTTC
TRBJ1-2,-,-,TRBV28,CASKYGAFNYGYTF,TGTGCCAGCAAGTACGGAGCCTTTAACTATGGCTACACCTTC
TRBJ2-1,once,TRBD2,TRBV10-2,CASGTSSSGEQFF,TGCGCCAGCGGGACTAGTTCCTCCGGTGAGCAGTTCTTC
TRBJ2-5,-,TRBD2,TRBV5-1,CASSLGLAGGQETQYF,TGCGCCAGCAGCTTGGGACTAGCGGGAGGGCAAGAGACCCAGTACTTC
TRBJ2-7,-,TRBD1,TRBV10-3,CATRQGLTYEQYF,TGTGCCACCCGACAGGGCCTTACCTACGAGCAGTACTTC
TRBJ1-1,-,-,TRBV28,CASSLAGAINTEAFF,TGTGCCAGCAGTCTAGCGGGGGCAATTAACACTGAAGCTTTCTTT
TRBJ2-5,-,-,TRBV19,CASSRVGGPGKETQYF,TGTGCCAGTAGTCGAGTCGGCGGGCCCGGAAAAGAGACCCAGTACTTC
TRBJ1-3,-,-,TRBV19,CASSRPGFSSGNTIYF,TGTGCCAGTAGTAGACCAGGCTTCAGCTCTGGAAACACCATATATTTT
TRBJ1-5,-,TRBD1,TRBV10-3,CAISAGGQGDQPQHF,TGTGCCATCAGTGCCGGAGGACAGGGAGATCAGCCCCAGCATTTT